These 30 T cell receptor beta chains originate from one sample sequenced in a study of blood T cells in healthy people across ages. Primers used in a second PCR of about 6 to 12 cycles were a sample-barcoded 5' primer and a J-beta primer mix. TCRdb passed the 5' RACE reads through MiXCR, listing each CDR3 protein once. The sample gives about 780,000 distinct CDR3 sequences, under 30% of which show up once; around 3% is in the top ten. The data also belong to a second study, concerning T cells of mothers and their children.

Sequenced material: blood. The receptors come from a boy aged 10-17 years in good health.

A note on this clonotype: A read error may account for a junction end that differs from germline. The chain has TRBV5-1 and TRBJ1-5; D might be TRBD1 (5 bases). The CDR3 is made up of 17 amino acids. Germline V gene data show CDR1 as SGHRS and CDR2 as YFSETQ. This chain's CDR3 is CAGSWMGETYSNQPQHF. The CDR3, as DNA: TGCGCCGGCAGCTGGATGGGGGAGACCTATAGCAATCAGCCCCAGCATTTT.

This rearrangement joins TRBV19 to TRBJ2-7; 8 nucleotides line up with TRBD2. The CDR3 length is 14 residues. The trim removed 4 bases at V and 7 bases at J, leaving 9 bases unmatched. Looked up from germline, CDR1 is LNHDA and CDR2 is SQIVND (reference sequence). CDR3 in amino acids: CASSRGLDGGEQYF. The CDR3 nucleotides read TGTGCCAGTAGTAGGGGACTAGATGGAGGTGAGCAGTACTTC.

This clonotype was counted only a few times. The chain is built from TRBV5-1 and TRBJ2-6; D gene ambiguous. This CDR3 comprises 14 residues. Between the trimmed V and J ends, which lost 7 bases and 1 base, there was a span of 9 bases. Germline CDR1 SGHRS, CDR2 YFSETQ. CDR3 loop: CASGSVSGANVLTF. In DNA form, the CDR3 reads TGCGCCAGCGGATCAGTGTCTGGGGCCAACGTCCTGACTTTC.

A few counts support this clonotype. The V call is TRBV7-2, the J call TRBJ2-2; D is possibly TRBD1 (6 bases). Germline V gene lookup returns CDR1 SGHTA and CDR2 FQGNSA. The V end lost 5 bases, the J end lost 4 bases, and 14 bases lay between the germline ends. The CDR3 length is 15 residues. CDR3 nucleotides: TGTGCCAGCAGCCCAGGGGTATTTCCCACCGGGGAGCTGTTTTTT. Translating it yields CASSPGVFPTGELFF.

This chain joins TRBV30 and TRBJ2-7, with no clear D. This CDR3 comprises 11 residues. Germline-derived CDR1 and CDR2 are GTSNPN and SVGIG (reference sequence). V dropped 5 bases and J dropped 3 bases, with 8 bases sitting between them. The CDR3 DNA is TGTGCCTGGGGACGCCTCTACGAGCAGTACTTC. This translates into CAWGRLYEQYF. Supplemented by reference TRBV30 and TRBJ2-7, the full variable domain reads SQTIHQWPATLVQPVGSPLSLECTVEGTSNPNLYWYRQAAGRGLQLLFYSVGIGQISSEVPQNLSASRPQDRQFILSSKKLLLSDSGFYLCAWGRLYEQYFGPGTRLTVT.

J is TRBJ1-4 and V is TRBV18; D not resolved. The CDR3 runs 16 residues. Per the germline V gene, CDR1 is KGHSH and CDR2 is LQKENI. The V and J ends lost 3 bases and 3 bases respectively, with 14 bases between them. The CDR3: CASSPSASSPNEKLFF. DNA for the CDR3: TGTGCCAGCTCACCCTCGGCATCTTCGCCTAATGAAAAACTGTTTTTT. The whole variable domain, remainder taken from reference TRBV18 and TRBJ1-4, is NAGVMQNPRHLVRRRGQEARLRCSPMKGHSHVYWYRQLPEEGLKFMVYLQKENIIDESGMPKERFSAEFPKEGPSILRIQQVVRGDSAAYFCASSPSASSPNEKLFFGSGTQLSVL.

This chain links TRBV28 with TRBJ1-2; D is unresolved. Trimming left V 7 bases short and J 4 bases short, with 22 bases between. Germline lookup yields CDR1 MDHEN and CDR2 SYDVKM. The CDR3 sequence is 16 residues long. CDR3 residues: CASTLASTEGPYGYTF. Written as DNA, the CDR3 is TGTGCCAGCACCTTAGCCTCAACGGAAGGGCCCTATGGCTACACCTTC.

This clonotype was found a few times. The rearrangement links TRBV24-1 to TRBJ2-5; the D gene is possibly TRBD2 (6 bases). Germline V gives CDR1 KGHDR, CDR2 SFDVKD. This CDR3 region has 15 residues. Trimming pared 4 bases from V and 2 bases from J, leaving 13 bases between. The CDR3 spells CATSDYGREQETQYF. Here the CDR3 DNA reads TGTGCCACCAGTGACTATGGACGGGAGCAAGAGACCCAGTACTTC.

This clonotype was found a few times. This chain uses TRBV7-9 with TRBJ2-5; either TRBD1 or TRBD2 may supply D (5 bases each). V shed 4 bases and J shed 4 bases, with 16 bases lying between them. The germline CDR1 and CDR2 sequences are SEHNR and FQNEAQ (reference sequence). CDR3 size: 15 residues. The CDR3: CASSSYTGGGETQYF. In DNA, the CDR3 is TGTGCCAGCAGCTCCTATACAGGAGGAGGAGAGACCCAGTACTTC.

This clonotype has only a few counts. The V and J genes are TRBV7-9 and TRBJ2-5, with D possibly TRBD1 on 5 matching bases. With 1 base removed from V and 0 bases from J, the gap between germline ends came to 18 bases. Germline V gene lookup returns CDR1 SEHNR and CDR2 FQNEAQ (reference sequence). The CDR3 sequence is 18 residues long. As DNA, the CDR3 is TGTGCCAGCAGCTTAGTGGCAGGGTCTATGCTGTACCAAGAGACCCAGTACTTC. This encodes CASSLVAGSMLYQETQYF.

The CDR3 loop reads CASSYGVDEQFF. Here the CDR3 DNA reads TGTGCCAGCAGTTACGGGGTTGATGAGCAGTTCTTC. The gene calls are TRBV6-6 and TRBJ2-5; D is uncertain. The J call may be in error: the DNA end matches TRBJ2-1 better. CDR1 and CDR2 (germline): MNHNY, SVGAGI (reference sequence). The CDR3 spans 12 residues.

This clonotype was counted between two and nine times. The V and J genes are TRBV12-3 or TRBV12-4 and TRBJ2-3; D remains ambiguous. The CDR3 has 14 residues. V lost 3 bases and J lost 2, with 9 bases in between. CDR3 amino acids: CASSFLKNTDTQYF. CDR3 DNA: TGTGCCAGCAGTTTTCTCAAGAACACAGATACGCAGTATTTT.

This clonotype appeared a few times. V is TRBV7-6 and J is TRBJ2-1, with D perhaps matching TRBD1 (6 bases). TRBJ2-7 matches the DNA end more closely, so the J call is doubtful. This CDR3 is 16 amino acids long. Germline V gives CDR1 SGHVS, CDR2 FNYEAQ. The CDR3, as DNA: TGTGCCAGCAGCTTGGGGCAGGGGCTAAGCTCCTACGAGCAGTACTTC. Protein product: CASSLGQGLSSYEQYF.

This clonotype has only a few counts. The chain uses TRBV18 and TRBJ1-1, with D possibly being TRBD1 (5 bases). The V and J ends lost 3 bases and 3 bases respectively, with 8 bases between them. CDR1 and CDR2 from the germline V gene are KGHSH and LQKENI. The CDR3 extends over 13 amino acids. The CDR3: CASSPAGYTEAFF. In nucleotides, the CDR3 is TGTGCCAGCTCACCGGCAGGGTACACTGAAGCTTTCTTT.

In its sample, this clonotype was seen once. At one of its ends the junction is not consistent with the germline gene, which may arise from a read error. The chain links TRBV6-6 to TRBJ2-6; no definite D call. The CDR3 loop spans 14 amino acids. Germline V gives CDR1 MNHNY, CDR2 SVGAGI (reference sequence). As DNA, the CDR3 is TGTGTCAGCAGTTACATCCCTGGGGCCAACGTCCTGACTTTC. Translated: CVSSYIPGANVLTF.

This sequence joins TRBV2 and TRBJ2-1; D is uncertain. The V and J ends lost 6 bases and 5 bases respectively, with 8 bases between them. The CDR3 runs to 12 residues. Germline CDR1 reads SNHLY; CDR2 reads FYNNEI. As DNA, the CDR3 is TGTGCCAGCAGGAAATCGAACAATGAGCAGTTCTTC. Its translation: CASRKSNNEQFF. Combining the CDR3 with reference TRBV2 and TRBJ2-1 gives the whole variable domain EPEVTQTPSHQVTQMGQEVILRCVPISNHLYFYWYRQILGQKVEFLVSFYNNEISEKSEIFDDQFSVERPDGSNFTLKIRSTKLEDSAMYFCASRKSNNEQFFGPGTRLTVL.

A few counts support this clonotype. This sequence joins TRBV12-3 or TRBV12-4 and TRBJ2-5, with 8 bases identical to TRBD1. Near its end, the DNA agrees better with TRBJ2-7, so the J call may be wrong. This CDR3 has 14 amino acids. CDR3 sequence: CASRPWTGSYEQYF. Written as DNA, the CDR3 is TGTGCCAGCAGGCCATGGACAGGGTCCTACGAGCAGTACTTC.

The chain employs TRBV5-1 and TRBJ2-1; 12 nucleotides line up with TRBD2. Trimming cost V 6 bases and J 10 bases; bases outside gene matches: 5. Germline assignment: CDR1 SGHRS and CDR2 YFSETQ. This CDR3 spans 13 amino acids. The CDR3 is CASKLAGGWEQFF. The CDR3 region has the DNA TGCGCCAGCAAACTAGCGGGGGGCTGGGAGCAGTTCTTC.

The rearrangement links TRBV20-1 to TRBJ2-5, with D possibly TRBD2 on 7 matching bases. Germline V gives CDR1 DFQATT, CDR2 SNEGSKA (reference sequence). CDR3 length: 13 amino acids. CDR3 DNA sequence: TGCAGCTCGCTTCGGGGGGCTGGGGAGACCCAGTACTTC. It codes for CSSLRGAGETQYF.

The V call is TRBV7-9, the J call TRBJ2-1; no clear D. Germline CDR1 SEHNR, CDR2 FQNEAQ (reference sequence). Trimming left V 1 base short and J 14 bases short, with 12 bases between. The CDR3 consists of 12 residues. CDR3 DNA sequence: TGTGCCAGCAGCTTAGAGAGAGGATATGAGTTCTTC. As protein: CASSLERGYEFF.

The chain recombines TRBV19 with TRBJ2-1; tentative D call: TRBD1 (5 bases). Trimming stripped 10 bases from V and 2 bases from J, with 18 bases between. Germline CDR1 and CDR2: LNHDA and SQIVND (reference sequence). The CDR3 extends over 15 amino acids. The CDR3 here is CATTGGQPTYNEQFF. Here the CDR3 DNA reads TGTGCCACCACGGGCGGACAACCAACCTACAATGAGCAGTTCTTC.

In its sample, this clonotype was seen a few times. The chain couples TRBV7-2 to TRBJ2-1; the D gene is possibly TRBD2 (6 bases). Germline values: CDR1 SGHTA, CDR2 FQGNSA. This CDR3 spans 15 amino acids. V lost 1 base to trimming and J lost 8 bases, with 15 bases between them. DNA of the CDR3: TGTGCCAGCAGCTTAGTCAGCGGGTGGTCGGATGAGCAGTTCTTC. It specifies CASSLVSGWSDEQFF.

A remark on this clonotype: At one of its ends the junction is not consistent with the germline gene, which may arise from a read error. V usage is TRBV7-6 and J usage is TRBJ1-4; TRBD1 agrees at 9 bases. The CDR3 sequence is 15 residues long. Germline CDR1 SGHVS, CDR2 FNYEAQ. DNA of the CDR3: TGTGCTAGCAGCTCCTACAGGGGGCAAAATGAAAAACTGTTTTTT. Encoded protein: CASSSYRGQNEKLFF.

The genes are TRBV11-2 and TRBJ2-1; the D is unclear. This CDR3 has 15 amino acids. Trimming left V 3 bases short and J 7 bases short, with 16 bases between. CDR1 is SGHAT, CDR2 FQNNGV, per germline. CDR3 in DNA: TGTGCCAGCAGCTTGGCGAACTCCCACCTTAATGAGCAGTTCTTC. This encodes CASSLANSHLNEQFF.

This clonotype has a handful of counts. This chain uses TRBV12-3 or TRBV12-4 with TRBJ2-7; perhaps TRBD2 as D (6 bases). The CDR3 runs to 16 residues. V shed 1 base and J shed 2 bases, with 15 bases lying between them. The CDR3 protein is CASSLGWRSGAYEQYF. The CDR3 DNA is TGTGCCAGCAGTTTAGGCTGGAGGTCGGGGGCCTACGAGCAGTACTTC.

The CDR3 is CSALGVNTEAFF. In nucleotides, the CDR3 is TGCAGTGCTCTAGGGGTCAACACTGAAGCTTTCTTT. The chain uses TRBV20-1 and TRBJ1-1; D is perhaps TRBD1 (5 bases). Germline CDR1 DFQATT, CDR2 SNEGSKA (reference sequence). The CDR3 has 12 amino acids. V shed 5 bases and J shed 2 bases, with 9 bases lying between them.

This clonotype was detected a few times. V and J are TRBV6-5 and TRBJ2-3; D is possibly TRBD1 (5 bases). CDR3 length equals 16 residues. V was shortened by 2 bases and J by 0 bases, with 12 bases between the two germline ends. Per the germline V gene, CDR1 is MNHEY and CDR2 is SVGAGI. Here the CDR3 reads CASSYGYAGSTDTQYF. The CDR3 bases are TGTGCCAGCAGTTACGGGTACGCAGGGAGCACAGATACGCAGTATTTT.

With respect to this clonotype: The junction does not match germline at one end; this may be a read error. The V and J genes are TRBV20-1 and TRBJ2-2; D is uncertain. Germline V lookup: CDR1 DFQATT, CDR2 SNEGSKA (reference sequence). The CDR3 spans 13 residues. The CDR3 is CSAPQGFTRELFF. The DNA of the CDR3 is TGCAGTGCTCCACAAGGGTTCACCAGGGAGCTGTTTTTT.

The V call is TRBV2, the J call TRBJ2-4; 10 bases line up with TRBD1. CDR1 is SNHLY, CDR2 FYNNEI, per germline. V gave up 3 bases and J gave up 0 bases; unmatched junction bases: 11. The CDR3 extends over 19 amino acids. The CDR3 region is CASSDQSGTGALAKNIQYF. CDR3 nucleotides: TGTGCCAGCAGTGATCAGTCCGGGACAGGGGCCTTAGCCAAAAACATTCAGTACTTC.

The chain is built from TRBV12-3 or TRBV12-4 and TRBJ2-5, with 8 bases matching TRBD2. V lost 3 bases, J lost 1 base, and 7 bases stayed unmatched. The CDR3 has 16 residues. The CDR3 reads CASSFGLAGPQETQYF. The DNA for the CDR3 is TGTGCCAGCAGTTTCGGGCTAGCGGGCCCCCAAGAGACCCAGTACTTC.